This TCR beta chain stems from a study of Ad26.COV2.S vaccination and SARS-CoV-2 variants. Overall study: Ad26.COV2.S given intramuscularly, once or twice 56 days apart. Study results and limitations: CD8+ and CD4+ T cells specific for spike reportedly responded with substantial breadth after vaccination. Placebo and vaccine recipients had non-spike TCR breadth that was similar.

The data were produced by immunoSEQ multiplex PCR, yet TCRdb's version contains in-frame clones alone and is incomplete. The table records about 400,000 clones, over 80% of them present only once. About this clone itself: Its antigen is not known.

Germline CDR1 and CDR2: MNHEY and SVGAGI. This CDR3 has 14 residues. V lost 2 bases and J lost 5, with 10 bases in between. The treatment denotes: 19 received Ad26.COV2.S at low or high dose, single or two shots; about 5 received placebo; per-sample allocation not given. All samples were drawn on day 63, counting from the first vaccine or placebo injection. This receptor was identified in a person aged 18 to 65 who received the Ad26.COV2.S COVID-19 vaccine or a placebo. The sample was peripheral blood, taken in a trial of Ad26.COV2.S vaccine versus placebo. This chain joins TRBV6-5 and TRBJ2-1, with D tentatively TRBD1 or TRBD2 (6 bases each). CDR3 sequence reads: CASSYGGLNNEQFF. The CDR3 DNA reads as TGTGCCAGCAGTTACGGGGGGCTTAACAATGAGCAGTTCTTC.